The rows below give T cell receptor beta chains drawn from one sample of a study of CD8+CD57+ T cells in acquired aplastic anemia. One entry per CDR3 protein results from TCRdb running MiXCR on the reads. The table records fewer than 250,000 distinct CDR3 sequences, approximately 45% of them present only once. Material for sequencing was sorted CD4+, CD8+, or CD8+CD57+ T cells (not recorded which) from PBMCs. The receptors come from a human donor with aplastic anemia. CDR3s include the opening cysteine and the closing phenylalanine or tryptophan. The order of the fields is D gene, clone size, V gene, CDR3 length, J gene, CDR3 DNA, CDR3 protein. A D gene is named only where the DNA matches it firmly. Clone sizes are given selectively: once, few, many, or a class where the clone is expanded.

NA	NA	TRBV30	14	TRBJ1-1	TGTGCCTGGAGGCCGCCGGGGGGGAACACTGAAGCTTTCTTT	CAWRPPGGNTEAFF
TRBD2	NA	TRBV20-1	14	TRBJ2-1	TGCAGTGCTAGAGCTTCGACTAGCGGGGACGAGCAGTTCTTC	CSARASTSGDEQFF
NA	NA	TRBV15	15	TRBJ1-5	TGTGCCACCAGCAGAGAACGGGGTGGCAATCAGCCCCAGCATTTT	CATSRERGGNQPQHF
NA	once	TRBV15	15	TRBJ1-5	TGTGCCACCAGCAGAGTGGGCGTTAGCAATCAGCCCCAGCATTTT	CATSRVGVSNQPQHF
NA	few	TRBV27	12	TRBJ2-1	TGTGCCAGTGAGAGCTCCTACAATGAGCAGTTCTTC	CASESSYNEQFF
TRBD2	many	TRBV7-2	18	TRBJ2-1	TGTGCCAGCAGCCAATCTGGGGCGGGGGGCCCACCTTTCTATGAGCAGTTCTTC	CASSQSGAGGPPFYEQFF
NA	many	TRBV7-3	14	TRBJ1-6	TGTGCCAGCAGCTTAAGCGCTTATAATTCACCCCTCCACTTT	CASSLSAYNSPLHF
NA	few	TRBV9	13	TRBJ1-1	TGTGCCAGCAGTGACATGACAGGTGGTGAAGCTTTCTTT	CASSDMTGGEAFF
NA	NA	TRBV19	15	TRBJ1-4	TGTGCCAGTAGCGATAACAGACAAGGAGGTGAAAAACTGTTTTTT	CASSDNRQGGEKLFF
TRBD1	NA	TRBV25-1	16	TRBJ1-1	TGTGCCAGCAGTGAATTTGAGGACAGGGGAGGGACTGAAGCTTTCTTT	CASSEFEDRGGTEAFF
TRBD2	many	TRBV29-1	12	TRBJ2-7	TGCAGCGCGGGACTAGCGGACTACGAGCAGTACTTC	CSAGLADYEQYF
TRBD1	NA	TRBV7-9	15	TRBJ2-5	TGTGCCAGCAGCCCCCGACAGGGGCCGCTCGAGACCCAGTACTTC	CASSPRQGPLETQYF
TRBD1	NA	TRBV10-3	14	TRBJ2-7	TGTGCCAGCAGCAAGGGGACAGGGGTCTACGAGCAGTACTTC	CASSKGTGVYEQYF
NA	many	TRBV7-9	14	TRBJ1-5	TGTGCCAGCAGCATACGGGACAGCAATCAGCCCCAGCATTTT	CASSIRDSNQPQHF
NA	few	TRBV6-1	14	TRBJ2-3	TGTGCCAGCAGTCTCTCGGGGGGCGCAGATACGCAGTATTTT	CASSLSGGADTQYF
NA	many	TRBV5-1	17	TRBJ2-1	TGCGCCAGCAGCCCCCGTGGGTGGAGCGGTAGGGTCGATGAGCAGTTCTTC	CASSPRGWSGRVDEQFF
NA	once	TRBV7-9	15	TRBJ2-7	TGTGCCAGCAGCTTCGGGACTCTGGGGGGCTACGAGCAGTACTTC	CASSFGTLGGYEQYF
TRBD2	few	TRBV20-1	16	TRBJ2-7	TGCAGTGCCCTAAGACTAGCGGGAGAGATGTTTGAGGGGCAGTACTTC	CSALRLAGEMFEGQYF
TRBD1	NA	TRBV20-1	14	TRBJ1-6	TGCAGTGCTAGAGGCCAGGGGGCACCTTCACCCCTCCACTTT	CSARGQGAPSPLHF
NA	many	TRBV20-1	14	TRBJ2-1	TGCAGTGCGACGACTATTTACGCATACAATGAGCAGTTCTTC	CSATTIYAYNEQFF
TRBD1	many	TRBV19	17	TRBJ2-7	TGTGCCAGTAGTATGGCCCCGCAGGGGGCTCAGGGCTACGAGCAGTACTTC	CASSMAPQGAQGYEQYF
NA	once	TRBV10-3	14	TRBJ2-7	TGTGCCATCAGGCCCGGACTTTCCTCCTACGAGCAGTACTTC	CAIRPGLSSYEQYF
TRBD1	NA	TRBV7-2	14	TRBJ1-2	TGTGCCAGCACCCCGGGACAGGCTAACTATGGCTACACCTTC	CASTPGQANYGYTF
NA	NA	TRBV28	15	TRBJ2-1	TGTGCCAGCAGTCCACGAACTACTATTTCCCTTCTGGGGTTCTTC	CASSPRTTISLLGFF
NA	few	TRBV7-9	14	TRBJ1-4	TGTGCCAGCAGCTTAGGAGGGGTTGGGGGAAAACTGTTTTTT	CASSLGGVGGKLFF
NA	NA	TRBV28	16	TRBJ2-7	TGTGCCAGCAGTTTGGGAGGCGGGACTTTAACCTACGAGCAGTACTTC	CASSLGGGTLTYEQYF
TRBD2	NA	TRBV18	15	TRBJ2-1	TGTGCCAGCTTCCTGCCAGCGGGGATTTACAATGAGCAGCTCTTC	CASFLPAGIYNEQLF
TRBD2	NA	TRBV6-1	15	TRBJ2-7	TGTGCCAGCAGAGCCCTAGGCGGGAGGCAATACGAGCAGTACTTC	CASRALGGRQYEQYF
TRBD1	NA	TRBV10-3	14	TRBJ1-1	TGTGCCATCAGACCGGGGACAGCGGGGACTGAAGCTTTCTTT	CAIRPGTAGTEAFF
NA	NA	TRBV5-1	15	TRBJ1-3	TGCGCCAGCAGCCTCCTCCAGGGCCGTGGAAACACCATATATTTT	CASSLLQGRGNTIYF
TRBD1	NA	TRBV4-3	14	TRBJ2-7	TGCGCCAGCAGCCAGGGACAGGGGGCCCACGAGCAGTACTTC	CASSQGQGAHEQYF
NA	many	TRBV19	14	TRBJ1-5	TGTGCCAGTCGCGGAGGGGGGGGCAATCAGCCCCAGCATTTT	CASRGGGGNQPQHF
NA	many	TRBV19	15	TRBJ1-5	TGTGCCAGTAGTATAGCTTTCGGGGGACGTCAGCCCCAGCATTTT	CASSIAFGGRQPQHF
TRBD1	NA	TRBV9	15	TRBJ1-6	TGTGCCAGCAGCAATACGGGACAGGTCTTGTCACCCCTCCACTTT	CASSNTGQVLSPLHF
NA	few	TRBV2	13	TRBJ1-6	TGTGCCACCAGCGCTACAGGGTGGAGTCCCCTCCACTTT	CATSATGWSPLHF
NA	many	TRBV12-3/TRBV12-4	15	TRBJ1-4	TGTGCCAGCAGTTTCTTCAGGGCGGCTAATGAAAAACTGTTTTTT	CASSFFRAANEKLFF
NA	NA	TRBV7-9	14	TRBJ1-3	TGTGCCAGCAGCCCGTTGAGCTCTGGAAACACCATATATTTT	CASSPLSSGNTIYF
TRBD1	many	TRBV6-2/TRBV6-3	16	TRBJ2-7	TGTGCCAGCAGTTACCCTCGGACAGGGAAGACCTACGAGCAGTACTTC	CASSYPRTGKTYEQYF
TRBD2	many	TRBV24-1	17	TRBJ2-1	TGTGCCACCAGTGATCCATCTAGCGGGAGGGCCCTCGATGAGCAGTTCTTC	CATSDPSSGRALDEQFF
NA	NA	TRBV7-2	16	TRBJ2-6	TGTGCCAGCAGCATGCGCGCGGGGACTGGGGCCAACGTCCTGACTTTC	CASSMRAGTGANVLTF
NA	many	TRBV5-1	14	TRBJ2-7	TGCGCCAGCAGCTTTGGCAGACTGACCTACGAGCAGTACTTC	CASSFGRLTYEQYF
NA	NA	TRBV7-2	12	TRBJ2-7	TGTGCCAGCAGCTCCCAGAGGGGTGAGCAGTACTTC	CASSSQRGEQYF
TRBD1	NA	TRBV15	14	TRBJ2-7	TGTGCCACCAGCCCCGGGACAGGGTTCTACGAGCAGTACTTC	CATSPGTGFYEQYF